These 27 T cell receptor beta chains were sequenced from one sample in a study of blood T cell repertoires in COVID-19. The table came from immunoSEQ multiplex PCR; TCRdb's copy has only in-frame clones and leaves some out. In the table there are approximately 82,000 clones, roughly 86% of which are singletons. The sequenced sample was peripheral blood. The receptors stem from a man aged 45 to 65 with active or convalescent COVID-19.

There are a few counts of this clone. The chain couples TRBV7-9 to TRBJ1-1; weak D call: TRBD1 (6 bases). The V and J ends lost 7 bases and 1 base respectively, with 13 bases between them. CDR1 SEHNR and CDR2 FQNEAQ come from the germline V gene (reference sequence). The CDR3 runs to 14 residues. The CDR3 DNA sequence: TGTGCCAGCACCCTCACACAGGGGAACACTGAAGCTTTCTTT. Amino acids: CASTLTQGNTEAFF.

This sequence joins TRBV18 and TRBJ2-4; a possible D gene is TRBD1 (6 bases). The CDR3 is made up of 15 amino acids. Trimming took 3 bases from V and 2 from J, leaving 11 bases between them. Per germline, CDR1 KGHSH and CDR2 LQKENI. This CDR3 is CASSPFGTPKNIQYF. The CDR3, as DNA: TGTGCCAGCTCACCGTTCGGGACACCCAAAAACATTCAGTACTTC.

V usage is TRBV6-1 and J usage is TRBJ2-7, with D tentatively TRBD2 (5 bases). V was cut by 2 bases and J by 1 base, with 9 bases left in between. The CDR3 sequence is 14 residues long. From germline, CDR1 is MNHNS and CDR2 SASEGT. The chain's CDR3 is CASSERGPSYEQYV. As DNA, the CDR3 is TGTGCCAGCAGTGAACGAGGGCCATCCTACGAGCAGTACGTC.

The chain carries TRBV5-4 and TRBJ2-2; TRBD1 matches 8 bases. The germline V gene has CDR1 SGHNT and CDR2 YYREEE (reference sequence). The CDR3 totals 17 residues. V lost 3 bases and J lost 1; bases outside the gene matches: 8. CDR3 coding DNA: TGTGCCAGCAGCTCGGGACAGGCGCAAAAGAACACCGGGGAGCTGTTTTTT. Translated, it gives CASSSGQAQKNTGELFF.

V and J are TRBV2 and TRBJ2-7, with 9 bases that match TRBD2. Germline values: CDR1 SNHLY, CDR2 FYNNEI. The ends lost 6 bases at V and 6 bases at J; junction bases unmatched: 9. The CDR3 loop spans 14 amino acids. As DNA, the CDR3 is TGTGCCAGCAGGGATAGCGGGGGCCTGCTCGAGCAGTACGTC. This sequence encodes CASRDSGGLLEQYV.

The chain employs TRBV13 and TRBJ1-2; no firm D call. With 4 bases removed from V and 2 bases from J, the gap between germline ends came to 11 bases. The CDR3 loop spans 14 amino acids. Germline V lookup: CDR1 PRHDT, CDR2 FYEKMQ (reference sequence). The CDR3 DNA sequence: TGTGCCAGCAGCTCCCCCGGGAGGAACTATGGCTACACCTTC. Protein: CASSSPGRNYGYTF. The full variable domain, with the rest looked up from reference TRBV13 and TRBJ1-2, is AAGVIQSPRHLIKEKRETATLKCYPIPRHDTVYWYQQGPGQDPQFLISFYEKMQSDKGSIPDRFSAQQFSDYHSELNMSSLELGDSALYFCASSSPGRNYGYTFGSGTRLTVV.

For the CDR3, the DNA is TGTGCCAGCAGTGAAGCATTTGCCGGGACAGGGACACCGAGGGCCAACGTCCTGACTTTC. Protein sequence: CASSEAFAGTGTPRANVLTF. This rearrangement joins TRBV6-1 to TRBJ2-6; TRBD1 matches 9 bases. The CDR3 is 20 residues long. V lost 0 bases to trimming and J lost 5 bases; unmatched junction nucleotides: 14. Germline V gene sequence: CDR1 MNHNS, CDR2 SASEGT.

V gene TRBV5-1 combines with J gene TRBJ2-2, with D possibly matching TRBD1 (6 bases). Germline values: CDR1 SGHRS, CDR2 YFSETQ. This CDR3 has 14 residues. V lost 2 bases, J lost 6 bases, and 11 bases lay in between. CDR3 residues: CASSFTGRPGELFF. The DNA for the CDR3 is TGCGCCAGCAGCTTTACAGGGCGTCCCGGGGAGCTGTTTTTT.

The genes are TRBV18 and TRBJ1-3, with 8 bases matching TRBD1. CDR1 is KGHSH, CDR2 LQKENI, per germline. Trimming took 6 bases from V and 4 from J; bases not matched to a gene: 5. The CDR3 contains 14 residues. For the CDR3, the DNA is TGTGCCAGCTCCCCGGACAGGGTCGGAAACACCATATATTTT. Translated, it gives CASSPDRVGNTIYF.

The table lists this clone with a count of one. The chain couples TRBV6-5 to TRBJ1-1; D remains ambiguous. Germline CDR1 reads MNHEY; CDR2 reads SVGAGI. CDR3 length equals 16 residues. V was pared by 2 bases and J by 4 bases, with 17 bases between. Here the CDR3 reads CASSYREFTGSTEAFF. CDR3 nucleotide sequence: TGTGCCAGCAGTTACCGAGAATTTACCGGGAGCACTGAAGCTTTCTTT.

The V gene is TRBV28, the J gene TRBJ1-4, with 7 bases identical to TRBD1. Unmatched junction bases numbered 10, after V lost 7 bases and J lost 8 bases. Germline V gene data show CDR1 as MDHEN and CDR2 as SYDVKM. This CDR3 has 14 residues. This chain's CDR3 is CASTRDSLGEKLFF. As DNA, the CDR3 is TGTGCCAGCACCCGGGACAGCTTGGGGGAAAAACTGTTTTTT.

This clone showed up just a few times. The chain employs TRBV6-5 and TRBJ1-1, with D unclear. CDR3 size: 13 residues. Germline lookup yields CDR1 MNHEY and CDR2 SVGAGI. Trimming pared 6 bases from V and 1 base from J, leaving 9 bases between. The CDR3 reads CASSPVPNTEAFF. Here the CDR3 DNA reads TGTGCCAGCAGCCCCGTTCCGAACACTGAAGCTTTCTTT.

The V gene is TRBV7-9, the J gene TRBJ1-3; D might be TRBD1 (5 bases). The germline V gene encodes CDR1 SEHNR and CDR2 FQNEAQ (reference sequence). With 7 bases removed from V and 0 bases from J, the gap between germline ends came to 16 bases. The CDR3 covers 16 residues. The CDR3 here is CASTIWGGNSGNTIYF. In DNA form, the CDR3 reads TGTGCCAGCACAATCTGGGGCGGGAACTCTGGAAACACCATATATTTT.

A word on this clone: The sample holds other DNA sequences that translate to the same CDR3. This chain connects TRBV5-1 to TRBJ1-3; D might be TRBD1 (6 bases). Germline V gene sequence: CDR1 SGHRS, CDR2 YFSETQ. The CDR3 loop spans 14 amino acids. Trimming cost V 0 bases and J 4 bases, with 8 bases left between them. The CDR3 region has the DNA TGCGCCAGCAGCTTGGGGACAGCCGGAAACACCATATATTTT. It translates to CASSLGTAGNTIYF.

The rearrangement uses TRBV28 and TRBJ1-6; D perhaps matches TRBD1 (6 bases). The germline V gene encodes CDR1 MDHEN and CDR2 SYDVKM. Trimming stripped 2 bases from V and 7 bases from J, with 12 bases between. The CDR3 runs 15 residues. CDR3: CASSLIGDTNSPLHF. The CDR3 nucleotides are TGTGCCAGCAGTTTAATCGGGGACACCAATTCACCCCTCCACTTT.

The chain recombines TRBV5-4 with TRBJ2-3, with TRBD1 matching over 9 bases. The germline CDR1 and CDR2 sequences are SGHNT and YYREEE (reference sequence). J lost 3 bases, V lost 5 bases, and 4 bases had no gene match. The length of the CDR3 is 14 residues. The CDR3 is CASSSDRGTDTQYF. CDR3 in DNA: TGTGCCAGCAGTTCCGACAGGGGGACAGATACGCAGTATTTT.

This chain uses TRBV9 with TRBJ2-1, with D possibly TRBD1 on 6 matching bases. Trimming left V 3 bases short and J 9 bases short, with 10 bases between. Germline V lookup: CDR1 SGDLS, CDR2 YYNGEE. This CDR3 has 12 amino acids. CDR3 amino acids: CASSAGAAEQFF. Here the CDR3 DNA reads TGTGCCAGCAGCGCAGGGGCGGCTGAGCAGTTCTTC.

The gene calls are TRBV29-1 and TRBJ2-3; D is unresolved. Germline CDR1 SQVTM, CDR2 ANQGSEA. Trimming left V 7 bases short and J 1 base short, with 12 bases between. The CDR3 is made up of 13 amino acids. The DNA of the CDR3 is TGCAGCGCCAAGGCGGCAGGCACAGATACGCAGTATTTT. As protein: CSAKAAGTDTQYF.

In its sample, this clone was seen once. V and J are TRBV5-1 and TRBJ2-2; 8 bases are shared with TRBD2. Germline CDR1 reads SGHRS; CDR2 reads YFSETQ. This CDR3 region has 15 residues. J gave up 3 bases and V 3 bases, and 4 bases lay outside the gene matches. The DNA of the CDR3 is TGCGCCAGCAGCTCCGGGGGGGAGTACACCGGGGAGCTGTTTTTT. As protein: CASSSGGEYTGELFF.

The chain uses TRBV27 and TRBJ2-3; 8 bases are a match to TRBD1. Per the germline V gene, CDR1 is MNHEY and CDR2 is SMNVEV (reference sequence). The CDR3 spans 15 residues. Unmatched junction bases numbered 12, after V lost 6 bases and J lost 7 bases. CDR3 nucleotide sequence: TGTGCCAGCAGCTCGGACAGGGACGTGGGGAATACGCAGTATTTT. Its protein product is CASSSDRDVGNTQYF.

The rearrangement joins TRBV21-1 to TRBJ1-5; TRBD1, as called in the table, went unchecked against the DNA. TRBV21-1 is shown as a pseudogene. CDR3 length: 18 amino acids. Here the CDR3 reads CASSLLGQGPHSNQPQHF. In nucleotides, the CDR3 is TGTGCCAGCAGCCTTCTGGGACAGGGCCCTCATAGCAATCAGCCCCAGCATTTT.

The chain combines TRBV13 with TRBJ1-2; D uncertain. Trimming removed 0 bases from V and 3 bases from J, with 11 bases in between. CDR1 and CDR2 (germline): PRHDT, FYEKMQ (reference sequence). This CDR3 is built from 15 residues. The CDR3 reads CASSLGTALDYGYTF. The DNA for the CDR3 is TGTGCCAGCAGCTTAGGGACTGCCCTCGACTATGGCTACACCTTC.

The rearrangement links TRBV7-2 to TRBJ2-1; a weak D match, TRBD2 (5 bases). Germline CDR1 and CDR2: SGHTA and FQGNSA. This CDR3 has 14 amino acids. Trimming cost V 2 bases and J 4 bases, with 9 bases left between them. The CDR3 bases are TGTGCCAGCAGCTTATGGGGAGAGTACAATGAGCAGTTCTTC. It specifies CASSLWGEYNEQFF.

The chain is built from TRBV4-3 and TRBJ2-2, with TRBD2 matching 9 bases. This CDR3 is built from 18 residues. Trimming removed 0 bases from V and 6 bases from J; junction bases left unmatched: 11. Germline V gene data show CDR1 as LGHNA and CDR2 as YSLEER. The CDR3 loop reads CASSQEVQRGAPSGELFF. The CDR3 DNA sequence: TGCGCCAGCAGCCAAGAGGTTCAGCGGGGGGCCCCATCCGGGGAGCTGTTTTTT.

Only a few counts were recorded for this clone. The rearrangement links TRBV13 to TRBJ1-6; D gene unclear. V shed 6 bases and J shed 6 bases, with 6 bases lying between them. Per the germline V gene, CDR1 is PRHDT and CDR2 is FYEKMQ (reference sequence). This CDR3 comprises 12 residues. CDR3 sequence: CASRLSNSPLHF. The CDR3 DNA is TGTGCCAGCAGGCTTAGTAATTCACCCCTCCACTTT.

This CDR3 is CASSISAPGTGDGELFF. DNA of the CDR3: TGTGCCAGCAGCATCAGCGCCCCCGGGACAGGGGACGGGGAGCTGTTTTTT. The chain couples TRBV21-1 to TRBJ2-2; TRBD1 is the table's D call and was not checked against the DNA. TRBV21-1 constitutes a pseudogene. The CDR3 totals 17 residues.

CDR3 sequence (DNA): TGTGCCAGCAACCCCGACGGAGAGCCTACCTACGAGCAGTACTTC. It specifies CASNPDGEPTYEQYF. This chain joins TRBV5-4 and TRBJ2-7; no clear D. This CDR3 has 15 amino acids. With 6 bases removed from V and 2 bases from J, the gap between germline ends came to 18 bases. CDR1 is SGHNT and CDR2 is YYREEE in the germline V gene (reference sequence). Together with reference TRBV5-4 and TRBJ2-7, the CDR3 gives the full variable domain: ETGVTQSPTHLIKTRGQQVTLRCSSQSGHNTVSWYQQALGQGPQFIFQYYREEENGRGNFPPRFSGLQFPNYSSELNVNALELDDSALYLCASNPDGEPTYEQYFGPGTRLTVT.